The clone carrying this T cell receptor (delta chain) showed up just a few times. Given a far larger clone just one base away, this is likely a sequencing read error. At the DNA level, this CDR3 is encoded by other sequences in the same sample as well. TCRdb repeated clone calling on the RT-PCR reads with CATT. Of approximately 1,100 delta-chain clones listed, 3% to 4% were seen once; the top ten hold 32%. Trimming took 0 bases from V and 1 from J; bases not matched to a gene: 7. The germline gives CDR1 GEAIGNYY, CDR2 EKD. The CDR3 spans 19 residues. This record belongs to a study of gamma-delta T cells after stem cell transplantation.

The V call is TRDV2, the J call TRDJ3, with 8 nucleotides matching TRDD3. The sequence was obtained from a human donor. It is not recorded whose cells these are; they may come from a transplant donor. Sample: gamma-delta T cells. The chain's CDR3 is CACDTVWGSLSWDTRQMFF. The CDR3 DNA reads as TGTGCCTGTGACACCGTCTGGGGGAGCCTTTCCTGGGACACCCGACAGATGTTTTTC.